This is a list of T cell receptor beta chains from one sample in a study of shared clonotypes between healthy human individuals. Sequencing used immunoSEQ multiplex PCR; TCRdb keeps in-frame clones, though not all of them. The sample holds a few million clones, over 85% seen once. Sequences were obtained from naive CD4+ T cells sorted from blood. These receptors all come from a man aged 18 to 29 in good health. CDR3s include the opening cysteine and the closing phenylalanine or tryptophan. The D gene is left open where the match is weak. Clone size is not always given. Where it is, it says once, few, many or a class for expanded clones.

>TRBV6-1|few|TRBJ1-1|TRBD1
TGTGCCAGCAGCTACAGGGGGTTGAACACTGAAGCTTTCTTT
CASSYRGLNTEAFF
>TRBV13|-|TRBJ1-2|TRBD1
TGTGCCAGCAGCCGTTGGGGACAGGGTGAAGGCTACACCTTC
CASSRWGQGEGYTF
>TRBV10-3|-|TRBJ1-4|TRBD1
TGTGCCATCAGGCCGGGACAGGGGAATGAAAAACTGTTTTTT
CAIRPGQGNEKLFF
>TRBV6-1|-|TRBJ1-1|-
TGTGCCAGCAGGGACGGTAGGGTCCAGAACACTGAAGCTTTCTTT
CASRDGRVQNTEAFF
>TRBV18|-|TRBJ2-6|TRBD1
TGTGCCAGCTCACAGCAGGGGGCCGGGGCCAACGTCCTGACTTTC
CASSQQGAGANVLTF
>TRBV7-2|-|TRBJ2-7|-
TGTGCCAGCAGCTTAGCGCCGGGACCCGATTCGGGCGAGCAGTACTTC
CASSLAPGPDSGEQYF
>TRBV5-5|-|TRBJ2-5|-
TGTGCCAGCTCCCCCGTCTCCCTCGAGACCCAGTACTTC
CASSPVSLETQYF
>TRBV19|-|TRBJ1-2|-
TGTGCCAGTTGGGCCAGGGATGGTGGCTACACCTTC
CASWARDGGYTF
>TRBV5-1|-|TRBJ2-3|-
TGCGCCAGCAGTAAGGGCGGGAGCACAGATACGCAGTATTTT
CASSKGGSTDTQYF
>TRBV18|-|TRBJ1-3|-
TGTGCCAGCTCACAAGGGACGGCTGGAAACACCATATATTTT
CASSQGTAGNTIYF
>TRBV6-6|-|TRBJ1-6|-
TGTGCCAGCAGTTACGATCAGGCGCGAAATTCACCCCTCCACTTT
CASSYDQARNSPLHF
>TRBV18|-|TRBJ2-7|-
TGTGCCAGCTCACGGGGTATGGGCAACGAGCAGTACTTC
CASSRGMGNEQYF
>TRBV5-1|few|TRBJ1-1|-
TGCGCCAGCAGCTCGGAGAACACTGAAGCTTTCTTT
CASSSENTEAFF
>TRBV28|-|TRBJ2-7|-
TGTGCCAGCAGTTTATCTCCGGGTATCTACGAGCAGTACTTC
CASSLSPGIYEQYF
>TRBV7-9|-|TRBJ1-3|-
TGTGCCAGCAGCTTCCAGGCGACGGTCGGAAACACCATATATTTT
CASSFQATVGNTIYF
>TRBV5-1|-|TRBJ2-7|-
TGCGCCAGCAGCCCGCTTTACACATACGAGCAGTACTTC
CASSPLYTYEQYF
>TRBV5-1|-|TRBJ2-1|TRBD2
TGCGCCAGCAGCGTAAGCGGGGGGGCCTACAATGAGCAGTTCTTC
CASSVSGGAYNEQFF
>TRBV6-4|once|TRBJ2-4|TRBD1
TGTGCCAGCAGTGGGTACAGGGGGGTGGACATTCAGTACTTC
CASSGYRGVDIQYF
>TRBV6-6|-|TRBJ1-2|-
TGTGCCAGCACCGAAACGACGGGGATGAACTATGGCTACACCTTC
CASTETTGMNYGYTF
>TRBV4-3|once|TRBJ2-3|-
TGCGCCAGCAGCCAAGATAAGGTCTCCACAGATACGCAGTATTTT
CASSQDKVSTDTQYF
>TRBV5-4|-|TRBJ1-1|-
TGTGCCAGCAGCTTCTGGGGCAGGGAGTTGAACACTGAAGCTTTCTTT
CASSFWGRELNTEAFF
>TRBV5-4|-|TRBJ1-6|-
TGTGCCAGCAGCTCGGAGCCGGGTTCTAATTCACCCCTCCACTTT
CASSSEPGSNSPLHF
>TRBV6-4|-|TRBJ1-1|-
TGTGCCAGCAGCGTAGACAGGCTAGCCACTGAAGCTTTCTTT
CASSVDRLATEAFF
>TRBV5-1|-|TRBJ2-1|TRBD2
TGCGCCAGCAACCGGGGGACTACCTTTGGCAATGAGCAGTTCTTC
CASNRGTTFGNEQFF
>TRBV2|-|TRBJ2-3|TRBD2
TGTGCCAGCAGTGATCCGGCTAGCGGGCGCACAGATACGCAGTATTTT
CASSDPASGRTDTQYF
>TRBV7-6|-|TRBJ1-2|-
TGTGCCAGCAGCCCTTTGCTCCTGGTGTATGGCTACACCTTC
CASSPLLLVYGYTF
>TRBV18|-|TRBJ2-7|-
TGTGCCAGCTCACCATCCAAAAACTCCTACGAGCAGTACTTC
CASSPSKNSYEQYF
>TRBV7-8|-|TRBJ2-7|TRBD1
TGTGCCAGCGTCGTGGGGACAGGGATCAACGAGCAGTACTTC
CASVVGTGINEQYF
>TRBV18|-|TRBJ1-1|-
TGTGCCAGCTCACCAGACCTCAGGGAAGCTTTCTTT
CASSPDLREAFF
>TRBV5-1|-|TRBJ2-5|TRBD1
TGCGCCAGCAGCGTCCGGGACAGGGGGCATGAGACCCAGTACTTC
CASSVRDRGHETQYF
>TRBV10-3|-|TRBJ2-7|TRBD2
TGTGCCATCAGCCCGACTAGCGGGGGGGCCCTCTACGAGCAGTACTTC
CAISPTSGGALYEQYF
>TRBV9|-|TRBJ2-7|TRBD2
TGTGCCCCAGGGGCGGGGGGGTACGAGCAGTACTTC
CAPGAGGYEQYF
>TRBV25-1|-|TRBJ1-6|-
TGTGCCAGCAGTGAATTTCAGGGAAATAATTCACCCCTCCACTTT
CASSEFQGNNSPLHF
>TRBV5-1|-|TRBJ1-2|-
TGCGCCAGCAGCTTGGATCGTCCAGACTATGGCTACACCTTC
CASSLDRPDYGYTF
>TRBV18|-|TRBJ2-3|-
TGTGCCAGCTCACCACTAGCCGTCGGGGATACGCAGTATTTT
CASSPLAVGDTQYF
>TRBV29-1|-|TRBJ2-7|-
TGCAGCGTTGAAGTGAGATCAAGGGGCAAGGGCGAGCAGTACTTC
CSVEVRSRGKGEQYF
>TRBV7-9|few|TRBJ2-7|-
TGTGCCAGCAGCCTAATTCCTGCCGAGCAGTACTTC
CASSLIPAEQYF
>TRBV30|-|TRBJ1-4|-
TGTGCCTGGAGTGGGCCCGGGGCTGAAAAACTGTTTTTT
CAWSGPGAEKLFF
>TRBV5-1|-|TRBJ2-7|TRBD2
TGCGCCAGCAGCCCTGGGGAGGGGTTCTTCACCTACGAGCAGTACTTC
CASSPGEGFFTYEQYF
>TRBV7-9|-|TRBJ2-3|TRBD2
TGTGCCAGCAGCTTAGCTAGCGGGGGCTCAAATACGCAGTATTTT
CASSLASGGSNTQYF
>TRBV18|-|TRBJ2-1|TRBD2
TGTGCCAGCTCACTCCGAGAGCGGGACGTCCTCAATGAGCAGTTCTTC
CASSLRERDVLNEQFF
>TRBV5-1|-|TRBJ1-1|-
TGCGCCAGCAGCTTGGATGGCACTAACACTGAAGCTTTCTTT
CASSLDGTNTEAFF
>TRBV19|-|TRBJ1-2|TRBD1
TGTGCCAGTAGTACCACAGGGGGTAACTATGGCTACACCTTC
CASSTTGGNYGYTF
>TRBV5-4|-|TRBJ2-5|-
TGTGCCAGCAGCTTGGCAGGTGGGGAGACCCAGTACTTC
CASSLAGGETQYF
>TRBV18|-|TRBJ1-2|TRBD1
TGTGCCAGCTCATCCGACAGGGGGCCTTCTAACTATGGCTACACCTTC
CASSSDRGPSNYGYTF
>TRBV6-5|-|TRBJ2-7|-
TGTGCCAGCAGTTACTCGATTGGGGCCTACGAGCAGTACTTC
CASSYSIGAYEQYF
>TRBV7-9|-|TRBJ2-7|-
TGTGCCAGCAGGGAAGGGGACTACGAGCAGTACTTC
CASREGDYEQYF
>TRBV10-2|once|TRBJ2-2|TRBD1
TGCGCCAGCAGTGAGATGGGGACAGGAACGAGGACCGGGGAGCTGTTTTTT
CASSEMGTGTRTGELFF
>TRBV6-6|few|TRBJ1-5|-
TGTGCCAGCAGACCAGGGAATCAGCCCCAGCATTTT
CASRPGNQPQHF
>TRBV2|-|TRBJ2-2|-
TGTGCCACCCCATCTGGGTCGAACACCGGGGAGCTGTTTTTT
CATPSGSNTGELFF
>TRBV6-1|-|TRBJ2-7|TRBD1
TGTGCCAGCAGTGAATTACAGGGGGGCGAGCAGTACTTC
CASSELQGGEQYF
>TRBV29-1|-|TRBJ1-2|-
TGCAGCGTTGAAGAGGGCTACTATGGCTACACCTTC
CSVEEGYYGYTF
>TRBV30|-|TRBJ2-1|TRBD2
TGTGCCTGGAGTAAAGCGGGAGTCAATGAGCAGTTCTTC
CAWSKAGVNEQFF
>TRBV19|-|TRBJ1-5|-
TGTGCCAGTAGTATTCCCGGGACAAATAGCAATCAGCCCCAGCATTTT
CASSIPGTNSNQPQHF
>TRBV7-6|-|TRBJ1-6|TRBD1
TGTGCCAGCAGCTTAACTGACAGGGCTTCACCCCTCCACTTT
CASSLTDRASPLHF